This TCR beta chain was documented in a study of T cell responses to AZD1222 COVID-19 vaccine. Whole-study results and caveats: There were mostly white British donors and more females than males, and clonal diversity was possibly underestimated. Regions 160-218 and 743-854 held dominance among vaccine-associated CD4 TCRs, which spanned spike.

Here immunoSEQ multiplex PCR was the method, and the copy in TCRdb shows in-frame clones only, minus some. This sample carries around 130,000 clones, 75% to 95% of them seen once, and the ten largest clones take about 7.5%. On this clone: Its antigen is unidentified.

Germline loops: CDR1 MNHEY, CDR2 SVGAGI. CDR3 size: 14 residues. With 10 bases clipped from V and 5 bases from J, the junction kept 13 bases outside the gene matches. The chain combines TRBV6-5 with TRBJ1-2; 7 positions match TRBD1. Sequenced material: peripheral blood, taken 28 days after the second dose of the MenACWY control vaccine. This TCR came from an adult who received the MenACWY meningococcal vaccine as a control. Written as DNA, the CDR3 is TGTGCCATTGGGGAGGGGGCTCTTTCTTATGGCTACACCTTC. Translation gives CAIGEGALSYGYTF.